This TCR beta chain was profiled in a study of T cells in Graves' hyperthyroidism and ophthalmopathy. The sample holds many counts of this clonotype. The V gene's germline CDR1 is SGHTA and CDR2 FQGNSA. The CDR3 is 14 amino acids. V was clipped by 1 base and J by 2 bases, with 6 bases between them. Amplification of TCR beta CDR3 regions used RNA as the template. HTBI primers were used for first-round RT-PCR of the TCR CDR3. TCRdb processed the multiplex PCR reads anew with MiXCR; each CDR3 protein has one entry. The table shows about 840,000 distinct CDR3 sequences, with around 38% occurring only once.

The chain uses TRBV7-2 and TRBJ1-3; no reliable D call. The specimen was blood. The receptor's source is a young man with Graves' hyperthyroidism. The CDR3 here is CASSLDGTGNTIYF. In DNA, the CDR3 is TGTGCCAGCAGCTTAGACGGAACTGGAAACACCATATATTTT.